Given below is one T cell receptor beta chain in context. Its antigen is unidentified. The data are from a study of identical twins. Study findings and constraints: Invariant MAIT and iNKT cells could partly confound zero-insertion analyses.

There are 15 residues in the CDR3. The germline gives CDR1 LGHNA, CDR2 YSLEER. Trimming removed 0 bases at V and 8 bases at J, with 16 bases between. A single record per CDR3 protein comes from TCRdb applying MiXCR to the 5' RACE reads. The sample consists of roughly 190,000 distinct CDR3 sequences, 15% of them appearing once. These data were also reused for a study on T cells expressing NK-cell markers. That study adds: Dominant NKG2C+ clonotypes in a handful of donors made up roughly 1.0-7.0% of CD8+ T cells. The study found these clonotypes also leading the CD3+CD56-NKG2C+ fraction in several donors.

V usage is TRBV4-3 and J usage is TRBJ1-1; the D gene is possibly TRBD1 (6 bases). Material: CD8+ T cells sorted from blood. The sequence was collected from a woman between 18 and 29 years old in good health. CDR3 DNA sequence: TGCGCCAGCAGCCAAGATAGAGGGACACCAGTGGAAGCTTTCTTT. Its translation: CASSQDRGTPVEAFF.